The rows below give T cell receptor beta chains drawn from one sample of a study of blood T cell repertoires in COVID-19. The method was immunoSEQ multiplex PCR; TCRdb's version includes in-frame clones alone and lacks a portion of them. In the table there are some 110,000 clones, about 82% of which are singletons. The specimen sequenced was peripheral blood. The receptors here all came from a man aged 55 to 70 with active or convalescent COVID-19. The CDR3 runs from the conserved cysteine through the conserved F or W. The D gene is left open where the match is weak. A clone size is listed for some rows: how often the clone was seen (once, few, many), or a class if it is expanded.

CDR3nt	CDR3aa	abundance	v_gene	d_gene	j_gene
TGTGCCAGCAGGTCACGGGGAAGCTCCTACAATGAGCAGTTCTTC	CASRSRGSSYNEQFF	-	TRBV5-6	-	TRBJ2-1
TGCAGCGCCGACGGAAGACAGGGGGCGGGTGCATTAGCTTTCTTT	CSADGRQGAGALAFF	many	TRBV29-1	TRBD1	TRBJ1-1
TGTGCCAGCAGTCCGACTAGCGGGGTCGTAGGGCCAGATACGCAGTATTTT	CASSPTSGVVGPDTQYF	-	TRBV6-2/TRBV6-3	TRBD2	TRBJ2-3
TGTGCCAGCAGCGAGTACGTCGTCCGCGACTACGAGCAGTACTTC	CASSEYVVRDYEQYF	-	TRBV7-3	-	TRBJ2-7
TGTGCCACCAGTGATTTAGGGAGCACGAACACTGAAGCTTTCTTT	CATSDLGSTNTEAFF	-	TRBV24-1	-	TRBJ1-1
TGTGCCAGTAGAGCGAGTGCAGCGAACACTGAAGCTTTCTTT	CASRASAANTEAFF	-	TRBV19	-	TRBJ1-1
TGCGCCAGCAGCTTGGCCCTGGGGAGTAGAGAGACCCAGTACTTC	CASSLALGSRETQYF	-	TRBV5-1	-	TRBJ2-5
TGTGCCAGCAGCTTGGGGCAGGTAGCCTACAATGAGCAGTTCTTC	CASSLGQVAYNEQFF	-	TRBV5-8	-	TRBJ2-1
TGTGCCAGCAGCAAAGCGGCAGGGAGGAGCTACGAGCAGTACTTC	CASSKAAGRSYEQYF	-	TRBV7-3	-	TRBJ2-7
TGTGCCAGCTCACCAATCCAGTTAACCTACGAGCAGTACTTC	CASSPIQLTYEQYF	-	TRBV18	-	TRBJ2-7
TGTGCCAGCAGCTTATTCCCAGACTCAGATTACGAGCAGTACTTC	CASSLFPDSDYEQYF	-	TRBV7-6	-	TRBJ2-7
TGCGCCAGCAGCCAAGTGGCCGGCGGGAAAGACGAGCAGTACTTC	CASSQVAGGKDEQYF	-	TRBV4-1	-	TRBJ2-7
TGTGCCAGCAGCCAAGTGGGGGCAGTCAAGACCAATGAGCAGTTCTTC	CASSQVGAVKTNEQFF	-	TRBV4-2	-	TRBJ2-1
TGTGCCAGCAGGCTCGGGACAGGGTTCCAAGAGACCCAGTACTTC	CASRLGTGFQETQYF	-	TRBV28	TRBD1	TRBJ2-5
TGCGCCAGCAGCCGGACAGGGGGCTTGGATACGCAGTATTTT	CASSRTGGLDTQYF	-	TRBV5-1	TRBD1	TRBJ2-3
TGTGCCATCTGGGACAGGGGCCCTGAAAAACTGTTTTTT	CAIWDRGPEKLFF	-	TRBV28	TRBD1	TRBJ1-4
TGTGCCAGTAACCCGGGACAGGGCATAGAGACCCAGTACTTC	CASNPGQGIETQYF	-	TRBV19	TRBD1	TRBJ2-5
TGTGCCAGCAGCCGGGTGGGGGAGGGCTACAATGAGCAGTTCTTC	CASSRVGEGYNEQFF	-	TRBV4-2	TRBD2	TRBJ2-1
TGTGCCAGCAGCGTCTCTAGCGGAGCGAAATACGAGCAGTACTTC	CASSVSSGAKYEQYF	few	TRBV9	TRBD2	TRBJ2-7
TGTGCCAGCAGCCCATTGGGCCCGGCCAGCCAGCCCCAGCATTTT	CASSPLGPASQPQHF	few	TRBV14	-	TRBJ1-5
TGCAGCGTTGGCACTAGCGGGGCGGGTGAGCAGTTCTTC	CSVGTSGAGEQFF	once	TRBV29-1	TRBD2	TRBJ2-1
TGCAGTGCTAGTTCCGAGACAGGGAGAGAAGAAAAACTGTTTTTT	CSASSETGREEKLFF	-	TRBV20-1	TRBD1	TRBJ1-4
TGCAGCGTTCTCGGGTGGGAGGGGGCCTACGAGCAGTACTTC	CSVLGWEGAYEQYF	-	TRBV29-1	-	TRBJ2-7
TGTGCCAGCTCCGACAGGAGCATAGAGACCCAGTACTTC	CASSDRSIETQYF	-	TRBV6-5	-	TRBJ2-5
TGTGCCAGCAGCCAAAACATGTACAATGAGCAGTTCTTC	CASSQNMYNEQFF	-	TRBV3-1/TRBV3-2	-	TRBJ2-1